Given below is one TCR beta chain in context. It has no known antigen specificity. No much larger clone is present one base from it, and per-base qualities are unavailable. TCRbeta CDR3 regions were amplified from genomic DNA by means of the immunoSEQ Assay, a bias-controlled multiplex PCR. The source study handled its data this way. Nucleated cell counts per sample were estimated from amplification of reference gene primers within the assay. To quantify the absolute abundance of each unique TCRbeta CDR3 rearrangement, sequence reads were collapsed and filtered. Productive Simpson clonality was computed per sample as the square root of Simpson's diversity index over productive rearrangements. The clones in this table, taken by TCRdb from immuneACCESS, are in-frame only. Not every clone is retained; where verified, under half of the shortfall comes from an unresolved V gene, and the cause of the rest is unknown. Clone size and V and J calls were adopted from that table, with D and trimming inferred from the DNA. Here the sample has about 97,000 clones; roughly 85% occur a single time. Around 2% of the sample is in the top ten clones.

The CDR3 measures 17 amino acids from cysteine to phenylalanine. Left in the record is the CDR3 DNA by itself, 51 bases read in frame from the first base. V ends up 0 bases short and J 0 bases short, with an unmatched junction base count of 3. As encoded in the germline V gene, CDR1 is SGHTA while CDR2 is FQGTGA. This sample was included in a study of blood T cell repertoires in COVID-19 (dated by TCRdb to 2018 to 2021). For context, the study as a whole: Samples covering the acute and convalescent phases of COVID-19 were provided by collaborators in the United States, Italy and Spain. The material from the prospective study consisted of cDNA or gDNA derived from T cells, B-cell-depleted T cells, or PBMCs. Subjects who had been exposed to COVID-19, were actively infected with it, or had recovered from it provided the deeply sampled blood TCRbeta repertoires that made up the dataset. A freely available public database, intended as a resource for researchers studying the immune response to SARS-CoV-2, is where the repertoires were released. The samples were drawn from two sources: the first 160 participants of the ongoing ImmuneRACE study, and fewer than 1,500 subjects contributed by 6 global collaborators. Nearly every sample came with metadata listing a de-identified subject ID, COVID-19 status, age in years and sex. Where HLA class I and class II types were available, the types were taken from metadata supplied by the sample provider, not from assay-based typing. The paper's findings and limits, for the study overall: Clinical and demographic metadata were provided uncurated, with the amount varying by source and participant.

Collaborating institutions collected whole blood in K2EDTA tubes following their own protocols. For TCRbeta analysis, collaborators shipped samples in one of three forms: frozen whole blood, isolated PBMCs, or DNA extracted from either of those sample types. Recombination joined TRBV7-3 with TRBJ2-1, with 9 central nucleotides matching TRBD1. The source is a middle-aged man with active COVID-19. Sequenced material: peripheral blood. The nucleotide sequence is given as TGTGCCAGCAGCTTAACGTCGACAGGGGGCTCCTACAATGAGCAGTTCTTC. This codes for CASSLTSTGGSYNEQFF.